This TCR beta chain came from a study of shared clonotypes between healthy human individuals. Naive CD8 cells were CD45RO-negative, positively selected for CCR7, excluding terminally differentiated effector memory CD45RA+ cells. Libraries were prepared by immunoSEQ multiplex PCR; TCRdb keeps only in-frame clonotypes and omits some of them. The sample has over 2,000,000 clones, 80% to 95% seen once. CDR3 length: 16 residues. Germline lookup yields CDR1 SGHVS and CDR2 FNYEAQ. The V segment lost 3 bases and the J segment 4 bases; nucleotides outside the gene matches: 5. This chain uses TRBV7-6 with TRBJ2-2, with 10 bases matching TRBD2. The source of this sequence is a man younger than 35 in good health. Some clones in this sample may be carry-over from other donors' samples. Sequencing was carried out using naive CD8+ T cells from PBMCs. CDR3: CASSFLAGEVTGELFF. The CDR3 region has the DNA TGTGCCAGCAGCTTCCTAGCGGGAGAGGTCACCGGGGAGCTGTTTTTT.